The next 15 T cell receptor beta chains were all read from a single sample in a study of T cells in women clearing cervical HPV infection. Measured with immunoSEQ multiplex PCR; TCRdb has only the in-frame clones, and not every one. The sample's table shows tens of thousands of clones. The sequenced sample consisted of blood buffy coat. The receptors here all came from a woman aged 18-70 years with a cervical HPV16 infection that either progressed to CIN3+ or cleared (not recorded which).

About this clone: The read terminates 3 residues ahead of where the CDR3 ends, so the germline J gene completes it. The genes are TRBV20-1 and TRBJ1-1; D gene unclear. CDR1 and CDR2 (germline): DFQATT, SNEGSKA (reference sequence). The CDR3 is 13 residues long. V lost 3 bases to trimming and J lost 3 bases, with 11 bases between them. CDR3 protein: CSARKGGDTEAFF. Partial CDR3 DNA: TGCAGTGCTAGGAAGGGCGGGGACACTGAA.

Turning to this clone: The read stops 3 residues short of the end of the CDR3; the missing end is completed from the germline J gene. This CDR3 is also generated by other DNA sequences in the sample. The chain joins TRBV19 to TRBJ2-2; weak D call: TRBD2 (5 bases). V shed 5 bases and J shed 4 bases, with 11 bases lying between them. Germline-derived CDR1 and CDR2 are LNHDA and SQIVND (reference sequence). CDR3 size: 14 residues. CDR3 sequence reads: CASSFGESTGELFF. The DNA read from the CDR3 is TGTGCCAGTAGTTTCGGGGAAAGCACCGGGGAG.

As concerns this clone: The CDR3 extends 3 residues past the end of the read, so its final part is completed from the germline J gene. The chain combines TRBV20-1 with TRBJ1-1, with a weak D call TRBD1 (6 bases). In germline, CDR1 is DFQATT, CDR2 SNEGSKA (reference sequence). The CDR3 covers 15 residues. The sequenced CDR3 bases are TGCAGTGCTAGAGATTGGCAGGGGACCAAGATCGAA. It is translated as CSARDWQGTKIE. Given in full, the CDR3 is CSARDWQGTKIEAFF.

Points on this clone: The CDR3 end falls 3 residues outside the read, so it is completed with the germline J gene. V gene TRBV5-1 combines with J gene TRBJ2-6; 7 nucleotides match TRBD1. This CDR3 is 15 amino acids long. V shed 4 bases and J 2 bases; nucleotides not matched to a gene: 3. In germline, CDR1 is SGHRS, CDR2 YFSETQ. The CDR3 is CASSLDRAGANVLTF. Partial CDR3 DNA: TGCGCCAGCAGCCTTGACAGGGCTGGGGCCAACGTC.

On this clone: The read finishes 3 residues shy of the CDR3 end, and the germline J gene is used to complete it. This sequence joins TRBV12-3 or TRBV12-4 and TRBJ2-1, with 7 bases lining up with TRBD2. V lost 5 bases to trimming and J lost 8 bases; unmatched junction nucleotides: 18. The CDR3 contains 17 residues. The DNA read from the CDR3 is TGTGCCAGCAGTCATCCTTGGACTAGTCACCTCCCGGATGAG. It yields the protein CASSHPWTSHLPDE. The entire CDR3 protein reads CASSHPWTSHLPDEQFF.

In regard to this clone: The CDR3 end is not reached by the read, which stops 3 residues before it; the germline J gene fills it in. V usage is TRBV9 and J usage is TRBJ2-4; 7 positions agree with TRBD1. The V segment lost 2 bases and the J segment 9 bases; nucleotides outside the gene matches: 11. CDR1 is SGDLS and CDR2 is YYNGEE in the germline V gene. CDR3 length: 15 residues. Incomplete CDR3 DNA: TGTGCCAGCAGCGTCCATACAGGGGTGGATAGCATT. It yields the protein CASSVHTGVDSI. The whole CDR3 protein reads CASSVHTGVDSIQYF.

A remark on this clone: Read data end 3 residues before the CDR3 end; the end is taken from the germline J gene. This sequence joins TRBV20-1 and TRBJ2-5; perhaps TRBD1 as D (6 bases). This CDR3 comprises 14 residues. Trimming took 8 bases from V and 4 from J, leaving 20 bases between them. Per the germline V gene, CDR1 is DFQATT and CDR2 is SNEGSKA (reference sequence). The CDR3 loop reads CSCNSFTGRETQYF. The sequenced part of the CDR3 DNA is TGCAGTTGTAACTCCTTTACAGGGCGAGAGACC.

Incomplete CDR3 DNA: TGTGCCAGCAGCCAGGGGGTGGGCGGATACACTGAA. Translating it yields CASSQGVGGYTE. The complete CDR3 protein is CASSQGVGGYTEAFF. The V and J genes are TRBV7-9 and TRBJ1-1, with 7 bases aligning to TRBD1. The read terminates 3 residues before the CDR3 end, so the remaining end is supplied by the germline J gene. J lost 3 bases, V lost 5 bases, and 9 bases had no gene match. The CDR3 totals 15 residues. Germline V gene data show CDR1 as SEHNR and CDR2 as FQNEAQ (reference sequence). The whole variable domain, filled in from reference TRBV7-9 and TRBJ1-1, reads DTGVSQNPRHKITKRGQNVTFRCDPISEHNRLYWYRQTLGQGPEFLTYFQNEAQLEKSRLLSDRFSAERPKGSFSTLEIQRTEQGDSAMYLCASSQGVGGYTEAFFGQGTRLTVV.

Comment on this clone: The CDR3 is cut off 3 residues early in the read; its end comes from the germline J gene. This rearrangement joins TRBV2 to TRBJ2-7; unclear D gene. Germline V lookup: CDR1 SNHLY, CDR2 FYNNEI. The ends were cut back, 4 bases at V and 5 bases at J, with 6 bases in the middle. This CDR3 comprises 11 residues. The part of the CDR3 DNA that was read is TGTGCCAGCAGTGGATCGGACGAG. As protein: CASSGSDE. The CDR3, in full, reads CASSGSDEQYF.

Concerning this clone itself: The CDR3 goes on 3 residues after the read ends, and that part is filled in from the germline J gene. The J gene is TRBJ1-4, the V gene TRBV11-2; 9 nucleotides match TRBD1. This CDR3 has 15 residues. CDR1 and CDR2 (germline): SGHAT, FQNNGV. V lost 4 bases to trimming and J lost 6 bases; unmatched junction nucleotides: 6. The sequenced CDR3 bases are TGTGCCAGCAGCTCGTACAGGGGGCGGTATGAAAAA. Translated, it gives CASSSYRGRYEK. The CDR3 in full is CASSSYRGRYEKLFF. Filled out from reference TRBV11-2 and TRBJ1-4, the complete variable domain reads EAGVAQSPRYKIIEKRQSVAFWCNPISGHATLYWYQQILGQGPKLLIQFQNNGVVDDSQLPKDRFSAERLKGVDSTLKIQPAKLEDSAVYLCASSSYRGRYEKLFFGSGTQLSVL.

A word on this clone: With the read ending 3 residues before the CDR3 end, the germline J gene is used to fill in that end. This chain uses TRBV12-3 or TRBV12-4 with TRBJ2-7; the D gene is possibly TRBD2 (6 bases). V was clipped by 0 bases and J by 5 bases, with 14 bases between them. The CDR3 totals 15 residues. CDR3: CASSLAGGTLNEQYF. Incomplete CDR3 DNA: TGTGCCAGCAGTTTAGCGGGGGGTACCTTGAACGAG.

The CDR3 loop reads CSANQQGPQETQYF. The part of the CDR3 DNA that was read is TGCAGTGCAAACCAACAGGGGCCGCAAGAGACC. The chain combines TRBV20-1 with TRBJ2-5; 7 nucleotides match TRBD1. With the read ending 3 residues before the CDR3 end, the germline J gene is used to fill in that end. This CDR3 has 14 amino acids. The germline V gene encodes CDR1 DFQATT and CDR2 SNEGSKA (reference sequence). Trimming cost V 6 bases and J 2 bases; bases outside gene matches: 9.

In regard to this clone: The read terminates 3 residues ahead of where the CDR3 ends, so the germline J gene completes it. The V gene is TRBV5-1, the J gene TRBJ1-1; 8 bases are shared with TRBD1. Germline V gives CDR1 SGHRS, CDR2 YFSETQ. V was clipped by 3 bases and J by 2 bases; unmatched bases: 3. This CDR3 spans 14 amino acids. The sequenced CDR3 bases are TGCGCCAGCAGCTCGGGACAGGAAAACACTGAA. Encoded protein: CASSSGQENTE. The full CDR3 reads CASSSGQENTEAFF.

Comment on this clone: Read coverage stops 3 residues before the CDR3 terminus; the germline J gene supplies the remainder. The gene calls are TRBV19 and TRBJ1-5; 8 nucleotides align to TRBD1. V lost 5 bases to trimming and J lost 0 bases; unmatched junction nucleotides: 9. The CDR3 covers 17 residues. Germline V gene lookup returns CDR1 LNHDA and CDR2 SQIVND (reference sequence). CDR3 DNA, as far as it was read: TGTGCCAGTAGTGCCCGGGACAGGAGGAATAGCAATCAGCCC. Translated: CASSARDRRNSNQP. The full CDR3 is CASSARDRRNSNQPQHF.

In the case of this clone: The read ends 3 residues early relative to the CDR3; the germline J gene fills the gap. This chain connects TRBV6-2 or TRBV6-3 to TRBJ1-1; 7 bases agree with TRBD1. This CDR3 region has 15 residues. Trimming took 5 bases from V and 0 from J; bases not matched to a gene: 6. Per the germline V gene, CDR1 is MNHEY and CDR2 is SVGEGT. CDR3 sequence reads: CASSTQGTVNTEAFF. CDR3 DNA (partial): TGTGCCAGCAGTACGCAGGGGACAGTGAACACTGAA.